The rows below give T cell receptor beta chains drawn from one sample of a study of control samples from healthy donors and cancer patients. Measured with immunoSEQ multiplex PCR; TCRdb has only the in-frame clones, and not every one. Of around 78,000 clones detected, over 90% appear once; the ten largest clones hold 4.5% to 6%. Sequenced material: blood. These receptors were obtained from a woman aged 18-29 years in good health. The CDR3 runs from the conserved cysteine through the conserved F or W. Fields, in order: D gene, V gene, J gene, clone size, CDR3 protein, CDR3 DNA. The D gene is left open where the match is weak. Expanded clones are given a class, and other clones once, few, many or no size at all.

.,TRBV5-1,TRBJ1-2,.,CASSLMSQTYGYTF,TGCGCCAGCAGCTTAATGTCGCAGACTTATGGCTACACCTTC
TRBD1,TRBV10-3,TRBJ1-1,.,CAISVSKGQGNTEAFF,TGTGCCATCAGTGTATCCAAGGGACAGGGGAACACTGAAGCTTTCTTT
.,TRBV6-5,TRBJ2-3,.,CACTGGLTDTQYF,TGTGCCTGCACGGGGGGCCTCACAGATACGCAGTATTTT
.,TRBV28,TRBJ1-4,.,CASSLSRGATEKLFF,TGTGCCAGCAGTTTATCTCGGGGGGCAACGGAAAAACTGTTTTTT
TRBD1,TRBV28,TRBJ1-2,.,CASSSPVPGQGAIGYTF,TGTGCCAGCAGTTCCCCTGTCCCGGGACAGGGGGCAATCGGCTACACCTTC
.,TRBV3-1/TRBV3-2,TRBJ2-7,.,CASSQDLIGLYEQYF,TGTGCCAGCAGCCAAGATCTGATAGGGTTGTACGAGCAGTACTTC
.,TRBV11-2,TRBJ1-5,.,CASSPEGKSNQPQHF,TGTGCCAGCAGCCCCGAGGGGAAGAGCAATCAGCCCCAGCATTTT
.,TRBV9,TRBJ2-2,.,CASSVSTGTGELFF,TGTGCCAGCAGCGTTAGCACAGGGACCGGGGAGCTGTTTTTT
.,TRBV6-5,TRBJ1-3,.,CASRGGGNTIYF,TGTGCCAGCAGAGGTGGGGGAAACACCATATATTTT
TRBD2,TRBV24-1,TRBJ2-1,.,CATSDRSGGLNEQFF,TGTGCCACCAGTGATCGCAGCGGGGGGCTCAATGAGCAGTTCTTC
TRBD1,TRBV28,TRBJ1-5,.,CVAGPIEGQGNQPQHF,TGTGTTGCGGGCCCGATCGAAGGACAGGGGAATCAGCCCCAGCATTTT
.,TRBV10-3,TRBJ1-5,.,CAISPGTMNQPQHF,TGTGCCATCAGTCCTGGGACAATGAATCAGCCCCAGCATTTT
.,TRBV12-3/TRBV12-4,TRBJ1-3,.,CASRIDLPDTIYF,TGTGCCAGCAGGATTGATCTACCAGACACCATATATTTT
.,TRBV7-3,TRBJ1-1,.,CASSPDSTVMNTEAFF,TGTGCCAGCAGTCCAGACTCGACAGTCATGAACACTGAAGCTTTCTTT
.,TRBV19,TRBJ1-2,.,CASSIPTLSYGYTF,TGTGCCAGTAGTATCCCGACCCTGTCCTATGGCTACACCTTC
.,TRBV19,TRBJ1-1,.,CASTIGGPAEAFF,TGTGCCAGTACCATTGGCGGGCCAGCTGAAGCTTTCTTT
.,TRBV27,TRBJ2-3,.,CASSEVRLNTDTQYF,TGTGCCAGCAGTGAAGTAAGACTCAACACAGATACGCAGTATTTT
.,TRBV5-6,TRBJ2-7,.,CASSLPGTGTREQYF,TGTGCCAGCAGCTTACCCGGGACGGGGACCCGCGAGCAGTACTTC
.,TRBV28,TRBJ1-5,.,CASSFLSGGVQPQHF,TGTGCCAGCAGTTTTTTATCGGGGGGCGTGCAGCCCCAGCATTTT
.,TRBV6-5,TRBJ1-6,.,CARWDRTPLHF,TGTGCCCGCTGGGACCGCACACCCCTCCACTTT
.,TRBV6-2/TRBV6-3,TRBJ2-6,.,CASSDGLPGANVLTF,TGTGCCAGCAGTGACGGTCTCCCTGGGGCCAACGTCCTGACTTTC
.,TRBV18,TRBJ1-2,.,CASSPGETYGYTF,TGTGCCAGCTCACCAGGGGAGACCTATGGCTACACCTTC
.,TRBV5-1,TRBJ2-5,.,CASSLIGGGLGETQYF,TGCGCCAGCAGCTTGATCGGCGGGGGCCTTGGGGAGACCCAGTACTTC
TRBD2,TRBV3-1/TRBV3-2,TRBJ2-5,.,CASSRQTSGAETQYF,TGTGCCAGCAGCCGACAGACTAGCGGGGCTGAGACCCAGTACTTC
.,TRBV11-2,TRBJ2-5,once,CASSLLVARETQYF,TGTGCCAGCAGCTTACTAGTCGCTAGAGAGACCCAGTACTTC
.,TRBV2,TRBJ1-4,.,CASRDSGYNEKLFF,TGTGCCAGCAGAGACTCAGGATATAATGAAAAACTGTTTTTT
.,TRBV5-5,TRBJ1-2,.,CASTSLHYGYTF,TGTGCCAGCACCTCTCTGCACTATGGCTACACCTTC
.,TRBV19,TRBJ2-6,.,CASRTDRSGANVLTF,TGTGCCAGTCGAACAGATCGCTCTGGGGCCAACGTCCTGACTTTC
TRBD1,TRBV16,TRBJ2-3,.,CASSQWARGLDTDTQYF,TGTGCCAGCAGCCAATGGGCCAGGGGGCTTGACACAGATACGCAGTATTTT
.,TRBV29-1,TRBJ1-2,.,CSATEDGYGYTF,TGCAGCGCCACAGAGGACGGGTATGGCTACACCTTC
.,TRBV9,TRBJ1-1,few,CASSVGLGDSDTEAFF,TGTGCCAGCAGCGTAGGTTTAGGGGATTCGGACACTGAAGCTTTCTTT
.,TRBV5-1,TRBJ2-7,.,CASSLGFVDEQYF,TGCGCCAGCAGCTTGGGGTTTGTCGACGAGCAGTACTTC
.,TRBV5-1,TRBJ1-5,.,CASSLSGRDQPQHF,TGCGCCAGCAGCTTGAGTGGACGGGATCAGCCCCAGCATTTT
.,TRBV19,TRBJ2-7,once,CASRPTGLNNHEQYF,TGTGCCAGTAGACCAACAGGTCTTAATAACCACGAGCAGTACTTC
.,TRBV18,TRBJ1-2,.,CASSPLGVSGGYTF,TGTGCCAGCTCACCCTTAGGGGTGAGTGGAGGCTACACCTTC
TRBD1,TRBV2,TRBJ2-7,few,CASSSDRQGRSEQYF,TGTGCCAGCAGTAGCGATCGACAGGGAAGGAGCGAGCAGTACTTC
TRBD2,TRBV5-6,TRBJ2-1,.,CASFRLAGGGDEQFF,TGTGCCAGCTTCCGACTAGCGGGAGGGGGCGATGAGCAGTTCTTC
.,TRBV21-1,TRBJ1-2,.,CASSKTRRIAGYTF,TGTGCCAGCAGCAAAACGCGGAGGATAGCTGGCTACACCTTC
.,TRBV7-2,TRBJ2-1,.,CASSLIPPLAATSKQFF,TGTGCCAGCAGCTTAATCCCCCCCCTAGCCGCGACATCAAAGCAGTTCTTC